This T cell receptor (beta chain) is drawn from a study of cytomegalovirus exposure and HLA in healthy donors (dated by TCRdb to between 2016 and 2019). As for the study more broadly: According to an earlier analysis of 587 of the donors, about 180 million T cells yielded 100 million or so unique TCR beta sequences and 276 Gb of sequence data. An early release that covered about 600 HLA-typed donors contained 300 to 350 gigabases of sequencing data and 65 million to 100 million unique TCR sequences. Among some 410 genotyped donors of the cohort, an average of about 240,000 unique TCR beta nucleotide sequences were sequenced per donor, roughly a sixth of them non-productive. A separate validation cohort of some 130 different subjects was used in addition to the roughly 720-subject first cohort. Several DR-DQ haplotypes were treated as single units for association and clustering because of strong linkage in the cohort. Of the roughly 400 genotyped donors, 75% to 85% were placed in the genetic ancestry cluster associated with self-reported Caucasian donors. To study patterns of TCR occurrence, a later analysis re-analyzed previously published TCR beta repertoires from 666 donors and added high-resolution HLA genotyping. A later genetic analysis took genome-wide SNP genotypes for about three fifths of the 666 donors and used that subset as a discovery cohort. Donor age, sex, ethnicity and CMV serostatus were compiled alongside the repertoire data. The number of typed donors differed by locus: about 620-630 for A, B, C, DRB1 and DQB1; some 540 for DQA1; approximately 600 for DPA1; and about 450 for DPB1. Every repertoire in the discovery cohort had been generated on one and the same sequencing platform. An earlier analysis of about 620 of the donors applied high-throughput TCR beta sequencing to assess whether each TCR beta V gene segment acted as functional or pseudogenic. The aim of the study was to test whether cataloging public T cell receptors could identify signatures of past pathogen exposure. High-throughput TCR immunosequencing, statistical association of individual TCRs with disease status, and machine learning were combined to predict cytomegalovirus infection status. HLA typing included class I and class II loci at four-digit resolution. Using immunosequencing, the study profiled T cell repertoires from 640 or so subjects and related those repertoires to cytomegalovirus serostatus. Rather than drawing on any new phenotypic data, the later analysis identified candidate immune exposures from TCR beta sequences and the way those sequences occurred across donors.

The cohort consisted of 666 healthy bone marrow donors. At the time of sampling, all cohort members were nominally healthy, though unrecorded immune exposures were likely present. The donor was CMV seronegative and belonged to the group of around 350 seronegative cohort members. A peripheral blood sample was provided by each donor, and peripheral blood mononuclear cells were used for TCR beta sequencing. The Qiagen DNeasy Blood Extraction Kit was used to extract genomic DNA from the blood cell samples. From the cysteine up to the phenylalanine, the CDR3 has a length of 15 residues. The read is trimmed to its CDR3 DNA, 45 bases read in frame from base 1. V and J lose 5 bases and 0 bases, and a span of 13 bases separates them. Per the germline V gene, SGHRS is the CDR1 and YFSETQ is the CDR2. Points the paper makes about the study in general: About 17 rarely observed V segments, including chromosome 9 orphons, were excluded from the earlier analysis of several hundred of the donors because counts were too low. Cytomegalovirus status was reported to be diagnosed by the classifier with high specificity and sensitivity in both the original and validation cohorts. A later analysis associated around 16,000 TCR beta sequences with specific HLA alleles at a false discovery rate of 0.05. This cohort had only TCR beta chains sequenced, and the lack of alpha or paired-chain data limited which features could be detected. Correlated functional status among segregating V segments might be attributable to linkage disequilibrium, but an unknown experimental factor could not be ruled out. A total of 150 to 200 TCR beta chains were listed by the study as associated with cytomegalovirus. When HLA alleles, especially DR and DQ, strongly co-occurred, TCR associations were difficult to assign to individual alleles. For the cohort, immune exposure information was limited to CMV serostatus. A later analysis found that HLA-associated TCR beta chains were more clonally expanded and had lower generation probabilities than equally common non-associated chains. According to a later analysis, most CMV-associated TCR beta chains appeared to be HLA-restricted, and the HLA associations seemed to be driven largely by CMV exposure. A few of the identified cytomegalovirus-associated TCR beta chains were confirmed in vitro to be specific for cytomegalovirus antigens. Some IMGT-functional V segments, including TRBV6-2 and TRBV6-3, could not be distinguished by the 87-base-pair reads and were therefore excluded. The authors suggested that the approach could potentially be generalized to other disease states and immunological phenotypes. Presence/absence analyses assumed roughly uniform sequencing depth across donors, an assumption that may not hold. An earlier analysis of roughly 570 of the donors showed that most TCR beta V segments appeared in productive rearrangements either about 87% or about 30% of the time, which broadly matched IMGT annotations. A further reported finding was that TCR beta sequences accurately predicted the HLA-A and HLA-B alleles for most subjects in the first cohort. In a later analysis, several top co-occurrence clusters were reported to appear linked to parvovirus B19, influenza, CMV and Epstein-Barr virus. While some public TCRs were present in many individuals, most TCR sequences turned up only very rarely across donors. An association between a missense DCLRE1C variant and V-gene and J-gene trimming of TCR beta chains was found in a later genetic analysis and replicated in an independent cohort. Because HLA typing was missing for some donors at each locus, association tests included only the typed subset. A later genetic analysis reported fewer N-insertions in productive TCRs among donors in an Asian-associated ancestry cluster than the roughly 700-donor mean. A cluster of highly shared sequence variants was judged likely to represent a technical artifact of the sequencing pipeline. According to a later analysis, TCR association rates differed among HLA loci, with DRB1 alleles showing the most associated TCRs and HLA-C alleles showing the fewest.

To prepare the library, the immunoSEQ multiplex PCR assay was applied. For the multiplex PCR, a mixture combining 60 forward primers for TCR Vbeta segments and 13 reverse primers for TCR Jbeta segments was used. The CDR3 region of rearranged TCR beta genes was amplified from genomic DNA by a multiplex PCR assay. Amplified TCR beta libraries were sequenced as 87-base-pair reads on the Illumina HiSeq System. In the original analysis: In a later analysis, some 80 million unique TCR beta chains were counted across the 650 to 700 repertoires, and around 11 million of these chains were shared by at least two donors. A nearest-neighbor algorithm error-corrected the raw reads and collapsed the reads into unique sequences, merging closely related sequences to remove PCR and sequencing errors. To assign V, D and J gene segments, CDR3 sequences were aligned to IMGT reference sequences. Each retained sequence needed at least a six-nucleotide match to both a V gene segment and a J gene segment. A rearrangement counted as productive if the CDR3 had no stop codons and remained in frame with V and J, and every other rearrangement counted as non-productive. Following IMGT convention, CDR3 was defined as the stretch from the second conserved V-encoded cysteine to the conserved J-encoded phenylalanine. In an earlier analysis of more than 550 of the donors, sequences lacking an unambiguous match to a single V gene segment were excluded. An earlier analysis of several hundred of the donors called V segments functional above 56.7% productive rearrangements and segregating when the between-donor standard deviation exceeded 5%. A statistical classification framework was built for diagnosing cytomegalovirus status from the catalog of TCR beta chain sequences. In a later analysis, V and J genes were assigned by comparing TCR nucleotide sequences against IMGT/GENE-DB human TR gene sequences. In a later analysis, CDR3 sequences and most-parsimonious VDJ recombination scenarios were assigned using the TCRdist pipeline. In a later analysis, each TCR beta chain was defined by its CDR3 amino acid sequence together with its V-gene family, and reads lacking a unique V-gene family were excluded. A later analysis removed 550 to 700 highly shared, low-generation-probability nucleotide sequences to deal with suspected cross-contamination and a sequencing artifact. In a later analysis, a clonal expansion index was calculated for each public chain from normalized within-repertoire ranks of inferred template counts. A later analysis computed generation probabilities with a VDJ recombination model fitted to out-of-frame rearrangements, and checked the results against IGoR. In a later analysis, hypergeometric tests were used to score TCR-TCR, TCR-HLA and TCR-CMV co-occurrence, with a repertoire-size bias correction applied to TCR pairs. False discovery rates were estimated in a later analysis by permuting HLA or CMV assignments 20 times. A later analysis grouped co-occurring TCRs with DBSCAN, adding TCRdist sequence similarity when clustering within HLA-allele-positive subsets. Repertoires with fewer than 30,000 or more than 120,000 public chains were left out of co-occurrence clustering, as were four to six repertoires with anomalous nucleotide sharing. The clones in this table, taken by TCRdb from immuneACCESS, are in-frame only. Not every clone is retained; where verified, under half of the shortfall comes from an unresolved V gene, and the cause of the rest is unknown. The V and J calls and the clone size are those of that table, but D and trimming were determined from the DNA. The sample table shows 76,000 or so clones, and around 80% are seen once. About 2.5% of the sample lies in the top ten.

Turning to this clone: The antigen it recognizes is unknown. Base qualities were left out, and no much larger clone turns up one base away.

Rearrangement joined TRBV5-1 to TRBJ2-3; the best D guess is TRBD2, with 6 bases matching. Sequenced sample: PBMCs. The TCR comes from a man aged 25 to 40 in good health and CMV-seronegative. DNA sequence: TGCGCCAGCAGGTCGCTAGCGATGAGCACAGATACGCAGTATTTT. Translated, it gives CASRSLAMSTDTQYF.